One and the same sample provided the 25 T cell receptor beta chains below, sequenced in a study of blood T cell repertoires in COVID-19. The table came from immunoSEQ multiplex PCR; TCRdb's copy has only in-frame clones and leaves some out. The profile shows 150,000 or so clones, roughly four fifths of them singletons. The sequenced sample was peripheral blood. Source of these receptors: a human donor with acute or convalescent COVID-19. The donor label of this sample is uncertain.

V and J are TRBV4-1 and TRBJ2-5; 10 bases agree with TRBD1. Trimming cost V 9 bases and J 5 bases; bases outside gene matches: 6. Germline V lookup: CDR1 MGHRA, CDR2 YSYEKL. This CDR3 is built from 13 residues. The CDR3 spells CASNSGQGETQYF. For the CDR3, the DNA is TGCGCCAGTAACTCGGGACAGGGGGAGACCCAGTACTTC.

The chain carries TRBV7-2 and TRBJ2-1; TRBD1 might be the D (5 bases). Germline V CDR1 and CDR2: SGHTA, FQGNSA. V dropped 5 bases and J dropped 8 bases, with 16 bases sitting between them. The length of the CDR3 is 14 residues. CDR3 in amino acids: CASSEASGFDEQFF. DNA of the CDR3: TGTGCCAGCAGCGAAGCCTCAGGGTTCGATGAGCAGTTCTTC.

This sequence joins TRBV23-1 and TRBJ2-6; 9 nucleotides agree with TRBD1. TRBV23-1 is reported as an ORF; its role is uncertain. The CDR3 is 17 amino acids. Trimming at V came to 3 bases and at J to 1 base, leaving 4 bases not matched to a gene. The CDR3 sequence: CASSHPGQGSGANVLTF. CDR3 nucleotides: TGCGCCAGCAGTCACCCGGGACAGGGATCTGGGGCCAACGTCCTGACTTTC.

The rearrangement links TRBV9 to TRBJ2-5; maybe TRBD2 (5 bases). The CDR3 loop spans 15 amino acids. Germline CDR1 is SGDLS and CDR2 is YYNGEE. V was shortened by 0 bases and J by 8 bases, with 17 bases between the two germline ends. Written as DNA, the CDR3 is TGTGCCAGCAGCGTAGGGGCGACGTCCGGGGAAACCCAGTACTTC. Translation gives CASSVGATSGETQYF.

This CDR3 reads CASSQATAEQWTQYF. CDR3 sequence (DNA): TGTGCCAGCAGCCAAGCCACAGCGGAACAATGGACCCAGTACTTC. This chain links TRBV3-1 (or the pseudogene TRBV3-2) with TRBJ2-5, with a tentative D call TRBD2 (5 bases). Looked up from germline, CDR1 is LGHDT and CDR2 is YNNKEL (reference sequence). V lost 1 base, J lost 7 bases, and 16 bases lay in between. This CDR3 contains 15 residues.

V and J are TRBV6-5 and TRBJ1-1; the D gene is possibly TRBD1 (6 bases). Germline values: CDR1 MNHEY, CDR2 SVGAGI. V lost 8 bases, J lost 6 bases, and 19 bases lay in between. This CDR3 is built from 14 residues. CDR3 residues: CASSLIDPGAEAFF. The CDR3, as DNA: TGTGCCAGCTCCCTCATTGACCCAGGGGCTGAAGCTTTCTTT.

This rearrangement joins TRBV6-5 to TRBJ1-2; D perhaps matches TRBD1 (6 bases). Trimming cost V 6 bases and J 3 bases, with 11 bases left between them. Looked up from germline, CDR1 is MNHEY and CDR2 is SVGAGI. The CDR3 sequence is 13 residues long. The CDR3 coding sequence is TGTGCCAGCAGAACCGACAGGCACTATGGCTACACCTTC. Translation: CASRTDRHYGYTF.

The chain joins TRBV5-1 to TRBJ2-7; TRBD2 is a possible D gene (6 bases). Germline V CDR1 and CDR2: SGHRS, YFSETQ. V was cut by 3 bases and J by 7 bases, with 20 bases left in between. The CDR3 totals 15 residues. The CDR3 protein is CASSSGLPQVREQYF. CDR3 nucleotides: TGCGCCAGCAGCTCGGGACTCCCGCAGGTGAGGGAGCAGTACTTC.

This rearrangement joins TRBV11-2 to TRBJ2-1; 7 bases align to TRBD2. Germline V gene sequence: CDR1 SGHAT, CDR2 FQNNGV. The CDR3 sequence is 15 residues long. V was clipped by 5 bases and J by 10 bases; unmatched bases: 14. The CDR3 DNA reads as TGTGCCAGCAGCACCACCGCGGGGGTGGGGCTAGAGCAGTTCTTC. It codes for CASSTTAGVGLEQFF.

The rearrangement joins TRBV5-1 to TRBJ1-1; D is unresolved. V dropped 7 bases and J dropped 5 bases, with 15 bases sitting between them. The CDR3 consists of 13 residues. The germline V gene has CDR1 SGHRS and CDR2 YFSETQ. The CDR3 is CASLGQDGTEAFF. The CDR3 DNA sequence: TGCGCCAGCCTTGGGCAGGATGGAACTGAAGCTTTCTTT.

The chain couples TRBV2 to TRBJ2-7; 7 nucleotides match TRBD2. The germline gives CDR1 SNHLY, CDR2 FYNNEI. J lost 6 bases, V lost 4 bases, and 3 bases had no gene match. The CDR3 totals 12 residues. CDR3: CASSGGGGEQYF. The CDR3 nucleotides are TGTGCCAGCAGTGGCGGGGGTGGCGAGCAGTACTTC.

This rearrangement joins TRBV7-2 to TRBJ1-6; 9 bases fit TRBD1. V dropped 4 bases and J dropped 7; count of bases not matched to a gene: 5. The CDR3 contains 15 residues. CDR1 is SGHTA, CDR2 FQGNSA, per germline. In nucleotides, the CDR3 is TGTGCCAGCAGCTCACAGGGGGCAGCGAATTCACCCCTCCACTTT. Its protein is CASSSQGAANSPLHF.

This chain connects TRBV7-2 to TRBJ1-1; D might be TRBD1 (6 bases). Germline V CDR1 and CDR2: SGHTA, FQGNSA. CDR3 length equals 15 residues. Trimming left V 5 bases short and J 7 bases short, with 20 bases between. CDR3 amino acids: CASSPQQGLGIEAFF. The CDR3 nucleotides are TGTGCCAGCAGCCCCCAACAGGGCCTCGGGATTGAAGCTTTCTTT.

The chain joins TRBV2 to TRBJ2-1, with 12 positions matching TRBD2. Germline CDR1 is SNHLY and CDR2 is FYNNEI. There are 16 residues in the CDR3. V gave up 6 bases and J gave up 4 bases; unmatched junction bases: 7. CDR3 nucleotides: TGTGCCAGCAGGGCCCTACTAGCGGGGGGTTACAATGAGCAGTTCTTC. This sequence encodes CASRALLAGGYNEQFF.

The chain employs TRBV7-8 and TRBJ1-5; D is unresolved. This CDR3 contains 13 residues. The germline CDR1 and CDR2 sequences are SGHVS and FQNEAQ. V gave up 2 bases and J gave up 7 bases, with 9 bases separating them. CDR3 amino acids: CASSLWAEQPQHF. CDR3 in DNA: TGTGCCAGCAGCTTATGGGCAGAACAGCCCCAGCATTTT. The whole variable domain, filled in from reference TRBV7-8 and TRBJ1-5, reads GAGVSQSPRYKVAKRGQDVALRCDPISGHVSLFWYQQALGQGPEFLTYFQNEAQLDKSGLPSDRFFAERPEGSVSTLKIQRTQQEDSAVYLCASSLWAEQPQHFGDGTRLSIL.

The chain combines TRBV5-1 with TRBJ1-5; 8 positions match TRBD1. Trimming removed 4 bases from V and 6 bases from J; junction bases left unmatched: 3. The germline CDR1 and CDR2 sequences are SGHRS and YFSETQ. The CDR3 contains 13 residues. The CDR3 DNA reads as TGCGCCAGCAGCCCAGGACAGGGTCAGCCCCAGCATTTT. Protein sequence: CASSPGQGQPQHF.

The V and J genes are TRBV6-1 and TRBJ1-5; 11 bases line up with TRBD1. V lost 4 bases, J lost 7 bases, and 9 bases stayed unmatched. The V gene's germline CDR1 is MNHNS and CDR2 SASEGT. The CDR3 has 16 amino acids. CDR3 loop: CASSAWRDRGDQPQHF. DNA of the CDR3: TGTGCCAGCAGTGCCTGGCGGGACAGGGGGGACCAGCCCCAGCATTTT.

In nucleotides, the CDR3 is TGTGCCAGCAGCGCCTCAGGGAATGAAAAACTGTTTTTT. Translated: CASSASGNEKLFF. The rearrangement joins TRBV9 to TRBJ1-4, with D perhaps TRBD1 (5 bases). V was clipped by 3 bases and J by 5 bases, with 8 bases between them. Germline lookup yields CDR1 SGDLS and CDR2 YYNGEE. This CDR3 has 13 amino acids.

V is TRBV2 and J is TRBJ1-5, with D maybe TRBD1 (5 bases). V was clipped by 3 bases and J by 6 bases, with 15 bases between them. CDR1 is SNHLY, CDR2 FYNNEI, per germline. The CDR3 sequence is 15 residues long. CDR3 sequence (DNA): TGTGCCAGCAGTGATTTGGGGGGAGAGGGTCAGCCCCAGCATTTT. Amino acid sequence: CASSDLGGEGQPQHF. The full variable domain, its missing parts supplied by reference TRBV2 and TRBJ1-5, is EPEVTQTPSHQVTQMGQEVILRCVPISNHLYFYWYRQILGQKVEFLVSFYNNEISEKSEIFDDQFSVERPDGSNFTLKIRSTKLEDSAMYFCASSDLGGEGQPQHFGDGTRLSIL.

The CDR3 loop is CASSQDTAQETQYF. The DNA of the CDR3 is TGTGCCAGCAGCCAAGACACAGCCCAAGAGACCCAGTACTTC. This rearrangement joins TRBV3-1 (or the pseudogene TRBV3-2) to TRBJ2-5; D unclear. With 0 bases removed from V and 1 base from J, the gap between germline ends came to 6 bases. Germline-derived CDR1 and CDR2 are LGHDT and YNNKEL (reference sequence). There are 14 residues in the CDR3.

The chain combines TRBV5-1 with TRBJ2-7, with 8 bases matching TRBD1. In germline, CDR1 is SGHRS, CDR2 YFSETQ. The CDR3 runs to 15 residues. With V trimmed by 0 bases and J by 6 bases, 8 bases remained unmatched. The DNA for the CDR3 is TGCGCCAGCAGCTTGGTTGACAGGGGAGTAAGCGAGCAGTACTTC. Protein: CASSLVDRGVSEQYF.

This chain connects TRBV7-9 to TRBJ2-3, with D uncertain. The germline gives CDR1 SEHNR, CDR2 FQNEAQ (reference sequence). The CDR3 consists of 12 residues. Trimming removed 1 base from V and 5 bases from J, with 4 bases in between. The CDR3 here is CASSLGRDTQYF. CDR3 DNA: TGTGCCAGCAGCTTAGGTAGAGATACGCAGTATTTT.

J is TRBJ2-3 and V is TRBV10-3, with 9 bases aligning to TRBD1. The germline CDR1 and CDR2 sequences are ENHRY and SYGVKD. CDR3 length: 14 residues. J lost 4 bases, V lost 4 bases, and 3 bases had no gene match. DNA for the CDR3: TGTGCCATCAGTGTACGGACAGGGGCAGATACGCAGTATTTT. Translated: CAISVRTGADTQYF.

The genes are TRBV3-1 (or the pseudogene TRBV3-2) and TRBJ2-6; TRBD1 matches 7 bases. Germline assignment: CDR1 LGHDT and CDR2 YNNKEL (reference sequence). V shed 4 bases, J shed 2 bases, and the junction held 5 bases outside the gene matches. The length of the CDR3 is 16 residues. The CDR3 region is CASSLSTGAGANVLTF. CDR3 bases: TGTGCCAGCAGCCTTTCTACAGGGGCTGGGGCCAACGTCCTGACTTTC.

This rearrangement joins TRBV9 to TRBJ2-3; a possible D gene is TRBD1 (5 bases). V lost 0 bases to trimming and J lost 4 bases, with 15 bases between them. This CDR3 comprises 16 residues. The V gene's germline CDR1 is SGDLS and CDR2 YYNGEE. This CDR3 reads CASSVEAGYGSDTQYF. DNA for the CDR3: TGTGCCAGCAGCGTAGAGGCAGGGTATGGATCAGATACGCAGTATTTT.